The sample holds many counts of the clone carrying this T cell receptor (beta chain). What it recognizes is unknown. This sample stems from a study of CD8+CD57+ T cells in acquired aplastic anemia. Study information: Quantities of DNA derived from sorted CD4+ and CD8+ cells averaged around 3 ug. Regarding the study as a whole: Researchers report that about 29 CD8+ CDR3 sequences appeared in both patients and controls.

CDR3 length: 14 amino acids. Trimming left V 6 bases short and J 9 bases short, with 18 bases between. Germline V CDR1 and CDR2: MNHEY, SMNVEV (reference sequence). Sequencing involved patients with CD8+CD57+ cell expansion previously shown by flow cytometry. CDR3 and TCR beta VDJ profiling relied on a genomic DNA template. TCRdb re-analysed the reads in MiXCR, keeping a single row per CDR3 protein. The profile covers over 250,000 distinct CDR3 sequences, with about three fifths appearing a single time and approximately 1.2% taken by the ten largest. Material: sorted CD4+, CD8+, or CD8+CD57+ T cells (not recorded which) from PBMCs. The TCR comes from a human donor with aplastic anemia. This chain joins TRBV27 and TRBJ1-5; D possibly corresponds to TRBD1 (6 bases). The CDR3 loop is CASSLRGVAGPQHF. In nucleotides, the CDR3 is TGTGCCAGCAGCTTGAGGGGGGTAGCAGGGCCCCAGCATTTT.